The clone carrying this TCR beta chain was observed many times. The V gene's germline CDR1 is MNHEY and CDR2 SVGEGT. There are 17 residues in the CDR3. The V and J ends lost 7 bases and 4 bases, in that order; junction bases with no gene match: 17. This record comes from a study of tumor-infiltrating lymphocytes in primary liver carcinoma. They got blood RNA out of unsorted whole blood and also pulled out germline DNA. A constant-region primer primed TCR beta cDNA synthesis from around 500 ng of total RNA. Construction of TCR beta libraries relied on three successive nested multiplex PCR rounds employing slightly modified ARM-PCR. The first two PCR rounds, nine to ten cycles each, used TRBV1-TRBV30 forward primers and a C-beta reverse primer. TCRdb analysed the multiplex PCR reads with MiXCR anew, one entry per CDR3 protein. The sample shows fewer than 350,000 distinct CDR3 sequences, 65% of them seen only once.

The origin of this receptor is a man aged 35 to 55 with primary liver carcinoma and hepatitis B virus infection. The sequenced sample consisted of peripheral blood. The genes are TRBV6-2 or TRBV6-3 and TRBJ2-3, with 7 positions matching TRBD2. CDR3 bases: TGTGCCAGCATCTTACGGGTCGGCGGGAGTACCCCAGATACGCAGTATTTT. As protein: CASILRVGGSTPDTQYF.